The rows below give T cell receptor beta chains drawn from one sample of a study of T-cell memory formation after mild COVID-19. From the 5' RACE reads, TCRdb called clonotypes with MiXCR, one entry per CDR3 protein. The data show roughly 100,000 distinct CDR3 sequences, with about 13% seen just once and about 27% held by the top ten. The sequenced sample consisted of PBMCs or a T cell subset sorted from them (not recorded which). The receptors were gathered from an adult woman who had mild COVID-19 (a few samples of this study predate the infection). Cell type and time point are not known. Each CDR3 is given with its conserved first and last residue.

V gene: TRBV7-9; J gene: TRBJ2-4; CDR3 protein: CASSLIASGNIQYF
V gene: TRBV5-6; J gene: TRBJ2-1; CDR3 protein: CASSPLLVAGGSNEQFF
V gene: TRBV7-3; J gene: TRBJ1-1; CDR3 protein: CASSQQGMGTEAFF
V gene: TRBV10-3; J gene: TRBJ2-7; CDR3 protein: CAISSLEDEQYF
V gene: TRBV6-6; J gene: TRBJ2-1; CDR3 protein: CASTPSGSSYNEQFF
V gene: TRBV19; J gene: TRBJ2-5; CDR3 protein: CASSISGTSFETQYF
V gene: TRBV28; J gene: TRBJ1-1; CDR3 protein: CASSLFRGVNTEAFF
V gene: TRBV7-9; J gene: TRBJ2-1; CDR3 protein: CASSLSSNEQFF
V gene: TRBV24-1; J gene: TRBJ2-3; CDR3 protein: CATSDQGEGTDTQYF
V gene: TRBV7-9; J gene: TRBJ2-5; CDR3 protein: CASSLGTSSRETQYF
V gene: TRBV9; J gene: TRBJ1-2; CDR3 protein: CASSVDQANYGYTF
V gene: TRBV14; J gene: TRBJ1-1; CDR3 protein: CASSPYSGAGTEAFF
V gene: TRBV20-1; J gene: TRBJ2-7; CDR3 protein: CSARRSDRGNSYEQYF
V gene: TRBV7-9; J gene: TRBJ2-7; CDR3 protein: CASSSAGTSGSYEQYF
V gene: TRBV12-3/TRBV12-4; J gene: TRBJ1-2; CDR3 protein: CASSAGGDGYTF